This T cell receptor (beta chain) was observed in a study of cytomegalovirus exposure and HLA in healthy donors. Researchers ran the PCR with 60 Vbeta and 13 Jbeta primers. Some clones are missing from TCRdb's copy, which holds only in-frame ones; the method was immunoSEQ multiplex PCR. The sample comprises roughly 160,000 clones, roughly 80% of which are singletons, and approximately 7% rests with the top ten. This clone was picked up a small number of times. Germline trimming cut 8 bases from V and 3 bases from J; bases unmatched to any gene: 0. Germline V lookup: CDR1 SGHVS, CDR2 FQNEAQ. CDR3 length equals 11 residues.

The V call is TRBV7-8, the J call TRBJ2-7; 8 nucleotides align to TRBD1. The receptor's source is a woman in her 30s in good health and CMV-seropositive. Source material: PBMCs. The CDR3 sequence: CASGQGYEQYF. Written as DNA, the CDR3 is TGTGCCAGCGGACAGGGCTACGAGCAGTACTTC.